Below, one T cell receptor (beta chain) is given with its context. The CDR3 covers 14 residues. Germline CDR1 reads MDHEN; CDR2 reads SYDVKM. The record originates from a study of shared clonotypes between healthy human individuals. The assay was run at deep level. TCRdb's table, derived via immunoSEQ multiplex PCR, lists solely in-frame clones and lacks some. This table holds fewer than 1.6 million clones, just under 99% found once. This chain links TRBV28 with TRBJ2-5, with TRBD2 matching over 9 bases. The assigned J gene may be wrong: the sequence end matches TRBJ2-7 better. The sequence was obtained from a man under 40 in good health. The source material was naive CD4+ T cells sorted from blood. As for subset: CD45RA+ positively selected. CDR3 region: CASRSTSGSYEQYF. CDR3 nucleotides: TGTGCCAGCAGAAGTACTAGCGGGTCCTACGAGCAGTACTTC.